The present entry profiles one TCR beta chain with its context. Antigen specificity is unknown. These data come from a study of a mutant IDH1 vaccine in newly diagnosed glioma. Measured with immunoSEQ multiplex PCR; TCRdb has only the in-frame clones, and not every one. Found here are 20,000 to 25,000 clones, around 82% of them singletons; the top ten hold 13%. Time point given: week 23, last vaccination. Topical imiquimod was applied with each vaccine dose, which held 300 ug of mutant IDH1 20-mer peptide. This CDR3 is built from 17 residues. Germline V gene sequence: CDR1 SGHRS, CDR2 YFSETQ. Unmatched junction bases numbered 8, after V lost 3 bases and J lost 5 bases.

Sequenced material: PBMCs, taken from a glioma patient whose treatment included an IDH1 peptide vaccine. The chain joins TRBV5-1 to TRBJ2-5, with TRBD2 identical over 15 bases. The sequence derives from a man younger than 45 with glioma. CDR3 residues: CASSYGTSGRLWETQYF. The CDR3 DNA reads as TGCGCCAGCAGCTACGGGACTAGCGGGAGGTTGTGGGAGACCCAGTACTTC.